The 12 T cell receptor beta chains presented below share a single source sample, sequenced in a study of blood T cell repertoires in COVID-19. Sequencing was performed with immunoSEQ multiplex PCR; in TCRdb, only in-frame clones are kept and a portion is missing. The sample records about 220,000 clones, over 75% being singletons. The sequenced sample consisted of PBMCs or T cells enriched from blood (not recorded which). The source of these receptors is a woman aged 60-75 years who had recovered from COVID-19.

The V gene is TRBV27, the J gene TRBJ1-5, with 7 bases identical to TRBD1. CDR1 and CDR2 (germline): MNHEY, SMNVEV (reference sequence). J lost 9 bases, V lost 5 bases, and 10 bases had no gene match. The CDR3 runs 14 residues. In nucleotides, the CDR3 is TGTGCCAGCAGTCCAACCCGACAGGGCACGCCCCAGCATTTT. Residues: CASSPTRQGTPQHF.

This rearrangement joins TRBV6-5 to TRBJ1-1; 9 bases agree with TRBD1. The CDR3 sequence is 15 residues long. Germline V lookup: CDR1 MNHEY, CDR2 SVGAGI. With 5 bases clipped from V and 1 base from J, the junction kept 5 bases outside the gene matches. The DNA for the CDR3 is TGTGCCAGCAGTCCCACGACAGGGGGGAACACTGAAGCTTTCTTT. The encoded protein is CASSPTTGGNTEAFF.

The table lists this clone with a few counts. V usage is TRBV9 and J usage is TRBJ2-2; 9 bases map to TRBD2. Germline V lookup: CDR1 SGDLS, CDR2 YYNGEE. The trim removed 0 bases at V and 4 bases at J, leaving 7 bases unmatched. This CDR3 is built from 17 residues. The CDR3 protein is CASSVEGSGRPTGELFF. CDR3 nucleotide sequence: TGTGCCAGCAGCGTAGAGGGGAGCGGGAGGCCCACCGGGGAGCTGTTTTTT.

The J gene is TRBJ2-1, the V gene TRBV7-3; no clear D. Trimming removed 5 bases at V and 7 bases at J, with 12 bases between. Looked up from germline, CDR1 is SGHTA and CDR2 is FQGTGA. The CDR3 is 13 amino acids. CDR3 DNA sequence: TGTGCCAGCAGCATCCAAATCGGGAATGAGCAGTTCTTC. Protein sequence: CASSIQIGNEQFF. Looking up the rest from reference TRBV7-3 and TRBJ2-1 gives the full variable domain: GAGVSQTPSNKVTEKGKYVELRCDPISGHTALYWYRQSLGQGPEFLIYFQGTGAADDSGLPNDRFFAVRPEGSVSTLKIQRTERGDSAVYLCASSIQIGNEQFFGPGTRLTVL.

The J gene is TRBJ2-7, the V gene TRBV9, with D tentatively TRBD1 (7 bases). This CDR3 region has 16 residues. V was shortened by 3 bases and J by 2 bases, with 18 bases between the two germline ends. Per germline, CDR1 SGDLS and CDR2 YYNGEE. The CDR3 spells CASSDRLTGEAYEQYF. The CDR3 region has the DNA TGTGCCAGCAGCGACCGCCTCACAGGGGAGGCCTACGAGCAGTACTTC.

V gene TRBV6-4 combines with J gene TRBJ2-3, with 8 bases lining up with TRBD2. Per germline, CDR1 MRHNA and CDR2 SNTAGT. The CDR3 is made up of 15 amino acids. Unmatched junction bases numbered 8, after V lost 8 bases and J lost 1 base. CDR3 loop: CASSSAAGGTDTQYF. The CDR3 DNA reads TGTGCCAGCTCTTCCGCAGCGGGAGGCACAGATACGCAGTATTTT.

This chain connects TRBV2 to TRBJ2-7, with 11 bases that match TRBD2. The germline V gene has CDR1 SNHLY and CDR2 FYNNEI. Trimming removed 6 bases from V and 1 base from J; junction bases left unmatched: 11. This CDR3 region has 17 residues. The CDR3 loop reads CASRGTSGDFWSYEQYF. As DNA, the CDR3 is TGTGCCAGCAGGGGGACTAGCGGAGATTTTTGGTCCTACGAGCAGTACTTC. The variable domain in full, completed from reference TRBV2 and TRBJ2-7, reads EPEVTQTPSHQVTQMGQEVILRCVPISNHLYFYWYRQILGQKVEFLVSFYNNEISEKSEIFDDQFSVERPDGSNFTLKIRSTKLEDSAMYFCASRGTSGDFWSYEQYFGPGTRLTVT.

The chain uses TRBV25-1 and TRBJ2-7; TRBD2 matches at 12 bases. The CDR3 runs 13 residues. CDR1 is MGHDK and CDR2 is SYGVNS in the germline V gene. J lost 9 bases, V lost 5 bases, and 5 bases had no gene match. The chain's CDR3 is CASSTSGRNGQYF. The CDR3 nucleotides read TGTGCCAGCAGTACTAGCGGGAGGAACGGGCAGTACTTC.

The J gene is TRBJ2-7, the V gene TRBV27, with no clear D. Between the trimmed V and J ends, which lost 4 bases and 0 bases, there was a span of 13 bases. The CDR3 has 15 residues. Germline lookup yields CDR1 MNHEY and CDR2 SMNVEV (reference sequence). In DNA form, the CDR3 reads TGTGCCAGCAGTTCCCCCGGAGCGATCTCCTACGAGCAGTACTTC. Encoded protein: CASSSPGAISYEQYF.

The chain joins TRBV5-4 to TRBJ2-7; 14 bases are a match to TRBD2. CDR1 SGHNT and CDR2 YYREEE come from the germline V gene (reference sequence). This CDR3 is built from 14 residues. The trim removed 4 bases at V and 11 bases at J, leaving 8 bases unmatched. The CDR3 here is CASSPPGLAGVKYF. CDR3 DNA sequence: TGTGCCAGCAGCCCACCGGGACTAGCGGGAGTCAAGTACTTC.

The chain employs TRBV19 and TRBJ2-2, with 8 positions matching TRBD2. The CDR3 has 17 residues. The junction had 15 bases not matched to a gene; V was cut back by 8 bases and J by 4 bases. Germline V gene sequence: CDR1 LNHDA, CDR2 SQIVND (reference sequence). The CDR3 nucleotides are TGTGCCAGTTCACCCGCGGGGAGCGGGAGCGTCACCGGGGAGCTGTTTTTT. It is translated as CASSPAGSGSVTGELFF.

Only a few counts were recorded for this clone. This chain connects TRBV5-1 to TRBJ1-5; tentative D call: TRBD1 (5 bases). Germline CDR1 SGHRS, CDR2 YFSETQ. This CDR3 comprises 13 residues. The V and J ends lost 2 bases and 4 bases respectively, with 7 bases between them. CDR3 DNA: TGCGCCAGCAGCTTTGGGGGGAATCAGCCCCAGCATTTT. This sequence encodes CASSFGGNQPQHF.